This is a list of T cell receptor beta chains from one sample in a study of T cell responses to AZD1222 COVID-19 vaccine. Generated by immunoSEQ multiplex PCR, the TCRdb table keeps only in-frame clones and is missing some. The table includes under 150,000 clones, about 90% detected once. The material was peripheral blood, obtained 28 days after the second AZD1222 dose. These receptors were taken from an adult who received the AZD1222 COVID-19 vaccine. The CDR3 runs from the conserved cysteine through the conserved F or W. Each record gives: CDR3 DNA, CDR3 protein, V gene, D gene, J gene. A D gene is named only where the DNA matches it firmly.

TGTGCCAGCAGCTTAGCCAGGACAGACCCTTTATTGTCCCTTGGAATAGAGACCCAGTACTTC	CASSLARTDPLLSLGIETQYF	TRBV7-2	NA	TRBJ2-5
TGTGCCAGTAGCCCCGGGACAGTCCTCTATGGCTACACCTTC	CASSPGTVLYGYTF	TRBV19	TRBD1	TRBJ1-2
TGTGCCAGCAGCTTAGGGGCTAGCGGGGGACCCCAAGAGACCCAGTACTTC	CASSLGASGGPQETQYF	TRBV7-2	TRBD2	TRBJ2-5
TGTGCCAGCAGCCTAGGCGGGGGGCTAGACTATGGCTACACCTTC	CASSLGGGLDYGYTF	TRBV7-2	NA	TRBJ1-2
TGTGCCAGCAGTCAGCCGGGACCTCACTATGGCTACACCTTC	CASSQPGPHYGYTF	TRBV6-5	NA	TRBJ1-2
TGTGCCAGTAGTTCAGTCTCCTACGAGCAGTACTTC	CASSSVSYEQYF	TRBV19	NA	TRBJ2-7
TGCGCCAGCAGAAGGGGGACAGGGGAGATCGGATACGAGCAGTACTTC	CASRRGTGEIGYEQYF	TRBV5-1	TRBD1	TRBJ2-7
TGTGCCAGCAGCTTCATCGAATATGGCTACACCTTC	CASSFIEYGYTF	TRBV7-2	NA	TRBJ1-2
TGCAGCGTTGAGAATGAACTCTCCTACGAGCAGTACTTC	CSVENELSYEQYF	TRBV29-1	NA	TRBJ2-7
TGTGCCAGCAGCCAAGTGTCGAGCGGGGGTGTAAGCCAAGAGACCCAGTACTTC	CASSQVSSGGVSQETQYF	TRBV3-1/TRBV3-2	TRBD2	TRBJ2-5
TGTGCCAGCAGTTTTGGTAATTTCATGAACACTGAAGCTTTCTTT	CASSFGNFMNTEAFF	TRBV27	NA	TRBJ1-1
TGTGCCAGCAGTACCGGGACGCGAAGAGCCGAAAAACTGTTTTTT	CASSTGTRRAEKLFF	TRBV6-2/TRBV6-3	NA	TRBJ1-4
TGTGCCAGCAGTATCTCAGCTTCCCTCACTAGCCGTAGGTCCTACGAGCAGTACTTC	CASSISASLTSRRSYEQYF	TRBV27	NA	TRBJ2-7
TGTGCCAGCAGGTTCGACAGTGGGGCAACTAATGAAAAACTGTTTTTT	CASRFDSGATNEKLFF	TRBV11-2	NA	TRBJ1-4
TGTGCCAGCAGCGGATCGACAGGGTCGCGTCTTAACTATGGCTACACCTTC	CASSGSTGSRLNYGYTF	TRBV13	TRBD1	TRBJ1-2
TGTGCCAGCAGTTCTACAGGGGCTGACGGAAACACCATATATTTT	CASSSTGADGNTIYF	TRBV28	TRBD1	TRBJ1-3
TGTGCCAGCAGTTCGGGACAGGGATCGTCCCACAGGTCACCCCTCCACTTT	CASSSGQGSSHRSPLHF	TRBV27	TRBD1	TRBJ1-6
TGTGCCAGCAGTGGGGCCCCTGGGACTCCCTATCGGATCTATGGCTACACCTTC	CASSGAPGTPYRIYGYTF	TRBV28	NA	TRBJ1-2
TGTGCCAGCATATCGCTGGGACAGATCAATCAGCCCCAGCATTTT	CASISLGQINQPQHF	TRBV28	TRBD1	TRBJ1-5
TGTGCCAGCAGCGGCGTCGCGGTGGGGCCCGGGGATACGCAGTATTTT	CASSGVAVGPGDTQYF	TRBV7-2	NA	TRBJ2-3